Presented here are 5 T cell receptor beta chains from one specimen sequenced in a study of shared clonotypes between healthy human individuals. Sequenced by immunoSEQ multiplex PCR; TCRdb stores in-frame clones only, minus some. The data show hundreds of thousands of clones, with around 73% seen just once and 1.5% to 2% held by the top ten. The sequencing sample was made of memory CD4+ T cells sorted from blood. This sample's subset: CD45RA-negative fraction. The receptors come from a woman in her twenties or thirties in good health.

This sequence joins TRBV6-6 and TRBJ2-1; no clear D. The CDR3 contains 11 residues. The germline CDR1 and CDR2 sequences are MNHNY and SVGAGI (reference sequence). Trimming pared 2 bases from V and 9 bases from J, leaving 5 bases between. The CDR3 sequence: CASSYRSEQFF. The CDR3 region has the DNA TGTGCCAGCAGTTACCGTAGTGAGCAGTTCTTC.

CDR3 DNA: TGTGCCAGCAGCCGGACAGTCCTCGGCAAAAACATTCAGTACTTC. Amino acids: CASSRTVLGKNIQYF. V gene TRBV27 combines with J gene TRBJ2-4; maybe TRBD1 (6 bases). Germline CDR1 MNHEY, CDR2 SMNVEV (reference sequence). CDR3 size: 15 residues. Trimming left V 6 bases short and J 3 bases short, with 15 bases between.

The rearrangement links TRBV2 to TRBJ1-2; no firm D call. V shed 7 bases and J shed 5 bases, with 11 bases lying between them. CDR1 is SNHLY and CDR2 is FYNNEI in the germline V gene. There are 12 residues in the CDR3. CDR3 coding DNA: TGTGCCAGCAAAAGGGAGGGATATGGCTACACCTTC. Amino acid sequence: CASKREGYGYTF.

V usage is TRBV9 and J usage is TRBJ2-1; 12 bases fit TRBD2. This CDR3 has 18 residues. Germline V gene sequence: CDR1 SGDLS, CDR2 YYNGEE. V was pared by 4 bases and J by 6 bases, with 14 bases of the junction left unmatched. The CDR3 loop reads CASSRRTSGILYSNEQFF. The CDR3 DNA follows: TGTGCCAGCAGCCGACGGACTAGCGGGATTCTCTATAGCAATGAGCAGTTCTTC. Looking up the rest from reference TRBV9 and TRBJ2-1 gives the full variable domain: DSGVTQTPKHLITATGQRVTLRCSPRSGDLSVYWYQQSLDQGLQFLIQYYNGEERAKGNILERFSAQQFPDLHSELNLSSLELGDSALYFCASSRRTSGILYSNEQFFGPGTRLTVL.

The chain recombines TRBV2 with TRBJ1-2; D not resolved. V dropped 2 bases and J dropped 4 bases, with 8 bases sitting between them. The CDR3 is made up of 13 amino acids. Germline CDR1 reads SNHLY; CDR2 reads FYNNEI. CDR3 sequence (DNA): TGTGCCAGCAGTGAAATGACTAGCTATGGCTACACCTTC. Protein sequence: CASSEMTSYGYTF.